Shown below are 21 T cell receptor beta chains from a single sample sequenced in a study of cytotoxic CD8 clonotypes in ibrutinib-treated CLL. The protocol was immunoSEQ multiplex PCR, while the TCRdb copy is restricted to in-frame clones and leaves out a portion. Of about 200,000 clones listed, about four fifths are singletons. The sequencing here drew on PBMCs, taken after 12 months of ibrutinib treatment. The receptors were gathered from a human donor with chronic lymphocytic leukemia.

The chain employs TRBV28 and TRBJ2-3; no clear D. The V gene lost 3 bases and the J gene lost 6 bases, with 10 bases spanning the gap. The CDR3 has 13 residues. CDR1 and CDR2 from the germline V gene are MDHEN and SYDVKM. Here the CDR3 reads CASSLMGGDTQYF. CDR3 in DNA: TGTGCCAGCAGTTTGATGGGCGGCGATACGCAGTATTTT.

The rearrangement links TRBV27 to TRBJ2-3, with D uncertain. This CDR3 contains 13 residues. CDR1 and CDR2 (germline): MNHEY, SMNVEV (reference sequence). V dropped 7 bases and J dropped 6 bases, with 14 bases sitting between them. The CDR3 is CASISAGWDTQYF. The CDR3 nucleotides read TGTGCCAGCATCAGTGCCGGGTGGGATACGCAGTATTTT.

This chain joins TRBV27 and TRBJ2-7; tentatively, D is TRBD2 (5 bases). V lost 2 bases and J 3 bases, leaving 14 bases between the germline ends. This CDR3 spans 15 amino acids. Per the germline V gene, CDR1 is MNHEY and CDR2 is SMNVEV (reference sequence). The CDR3 DNA reads TGTGCCAGCAGTTTAATCCCTTTGGGGAGCTACGAGCAGTACTTC. Translating it yields CASSLIPLGSYEQYF.

V gene TRBV14 combines with J gene TRBJ2-7; D is possibly TRBD2 (5 bases). The germline V and J ends were trimmed by 4 bases and 0 bases, with 13 bases remaining between them. The length of the CDR3 is 15 residues. Germline V gene data show CDR1 as SGHDN and CDR2 as FVKESK. The CDR3 region is CASSLTRVSSYEQYF. The CDR3 region has the DNA TGTGCCAGCAGCCTTACGAGGGTAAGCTCCTACGAGCAGTACTTC. Variable domain in full (rest from reference TRBV14 and TRBJ2-7): EAGVTQFPSHSVIEKGQTVTLRCDPISGHDNLYWYRRVMGKEIKFLLHFVKESKQDESGMPNNRFLAERTGGTYSTLKVQPAELEDSGVYFCASSLTRVSSYEQYFGPGTRLTVT.

The CDR3 protein is CASSIAAGNQPQHF. CDR3 sequence (DNA): TGTGCCAGTAGTATAGCGGCAGGGAATCAGCCCCAGCATTTT. This rearrangement joins TRBV19 to TRBJ1-5, with TRBD1 as a possible D gene (5 bases). There are 14 residues in the CDR3. Germline V gene lookup returns CDR1 LNHDA and CDR2 SQIVND (reference sequence). V lost 1 base to trimming and J lost 4 bases, with 8 bases between them.

In its sample, this clone was seen a few times. The gene calls are TRBV28 and TRBJ1-1, with no clear D. Trimming pared 5 bases from V and 1 base from J, leaving 2 bases between. Germline-derived CDR1 and CDR2 are MDHEN and SYDVKM. The CDR3 has 11 residues. The CDR3 protein is CASSKNTEAFF. CDR3 nucleotide sequence: TGTGCCAGCAGTAAGAACACTGAAGCTTTCTTT.

J is TRBJ1-1 and V is TRBV15; tentatively, D is TRBD1 (5 bases). V was shortened by 8 bases and J by 8 bases, with 27 bases between the two germline ends. Germline V gene sequence: CDR1 LNHNV, CDR2 YYDKDF (reference sequence). The CDR3 loop spans 16 amino acids. DNA for the CDR3: TGTGCCACCCGAGGTGGGAGGGACCTACTTCCTGGGGAAGCTTTCTTT. Protein: CATRGGRDLLPGEAFF.

This chain joins TRBV2 and TRBJ2-5; 9 bases agree with TRBD1. Per the germline V gene, CDR1 is SNHLY and CDR2 is FYNNEI. V shed 6 bases and J 5 bases; nucleotides not matched to a gene: 7. The CDR3 runs 14 residues. The CDR3 spells CASSLGQGLETQYF. The CDR3 DNA follows: TGTGCCAGCAGCCTAGGACAGGGGCTCGAGACCCAGTACTTC.

Only one count was recorded for this clone. The genes are TRBV4-1 and TRBJ2-3, with TRBD2 matching 10 bases. V dropped 4 bases and J dropped 0; count of bases not matched to a gene: 7. Germline CDR1 MGHRA, CDR2 YSYEKL. CDR3 size: 17 residues. CDR3 amino acids: CASSLYSGGASTDTQYF. CDR3 sequence (DNA): TGCGCCAGCAGCCTATACAGCGGGGGGGCTAGCACAGATACGCAGTATTTT.

The chain recombines TRBV12-5 with TRBJ2-3; D is perhaps TRBD1 (7 bases). This CDR3 contains 17 residues. Looked up from germline, CDR1 is LGHNT and CDR2 is FRNRAP. V lost 4 bases to trimming and J lost 2 bases, with 19 bases between them. CDR3 in amino acids: CASGSDRQGGFTDTQYF. In DNA form, the CDR3 reads TGTGCTAGTGGTTCCGACCGCCAGGGGGGTTTCACAGATACGCAGTATTTT.

This clone appeared once. Within the sample, other DNA sequences also encode this same CDR3. The chain joins TRBV19 to TRBJ2-1, with a possible D match to TRBD2 (5 bases). The CDR3 spans 11 residues. The germline V gene encodes CDR1 LNHDA and CDR2 SQIVND (reference sequence). V lost 4 bases and J 7 bases, leaving 5 bases between the germline ends. Written as DNA, the CDR3 is TGTGCCAGTAGTACGGGGAATGAGCAGTTCTTC. This codes for CASSTGNEQFF.

The gene calls are TRBV5-6 and TRBJ2-3; 9 positions match TRBD2. After removal of 7 bases from V and 1 base from J, the junction contained 1 base not matched to a gene. CDR1 SGHDT and CDR2 YYEEEE come from the germline V gene. The CDR3 totals 13 residues. CDR3 nucleotides: TGTGCCAGCCGGACTAGCGGCACAGATACGCAGTATTTT. Amino acids: CASRTSGTDTQYF.

This clone was recorded a few times. This chain connects TRBV28 to TRBJ1-1; 8 bases map to TRBD1. The germline V gene encodes CDR1 MDHEN and CDR2 SYDVKM. J lost 4 bases, V lost 8 bases, and 12 bases had no gene match. The CDR3 has 15 amino acids. The CDR3 DNA follows: TGTGCCAGCGACTCAGGGGGCTCAAAAACCACTGAAGCTTTCTTT. Its translation is CASDSGGSKTTEAFF.

The table lists this clone with a few counts. The chain carries TRBV28 and TRBJ2-7, with a tentative D call TRBD2 (5 bases). Germline V CDR1 and CDR2: MDHEN, SYDVKM. Between the trimmed V and J ends, which lost 3 bases and 2 bases, there was a span of 8 bases. This CDR3 region has 13 residues. The CDR3 bases are TGTGCCAGCAGTTTGGGGAGTCCCTACGAGCAGTACTTC. Its protein product is CASSLGSPYEQYF.

The J gene is TRBJ1-3, the V gene TRBV7-9; D not resolved. The V gene lost 3 bases and the J gene lost 4 bases, with 13 bases spanning the gap. Looked up from germline, CDR1 is SEHNR and CDR2 is FQNEAQ (reference sequence). This CDR3 spans 15 amino acids. The CDR3 sequence is CASSFLGLVGNTIYF. CDR3 nucleotide sequence: TGTGCCAGCAGCTTCCTAGGGTTAGTCGGAAACACCATATATTTT.

The genes are TRBV18 and TRBJ1-6, with unresolved D. Germline values: CDR1 KGHSH, CDR2 LQKENI. V lost 2 bases and J 5 bases, leaving 7 bases between the germline ends. CDR3 length equals 14 residues. CDR3 in amino acids: CASSPSTDNSPLHF. The CDR3 region has the DNA TGTGCCAGCTCACCATCTACAGATAATTCACCCCTCCACTTT.

The chain couples TRBV4-1 to TRBJ2-5; D is perhaps TRBD1 or TRBD2 (6 bases each). Deletions cut 0 bases from V and 7 bases from J, with 18 bases between. Germline V CDR1 and CDR2: MGHRA, YSYEKL. The CDR3 runs to 16 residues. CDR3 amino acids: CASSQDGGGGFGTQYF. CDR3 coding DNA: TGCGCCAGCAGCCAAGATGGTGGAGGGGGGTTCGGGACCCAGTACTTC.

This sequence joins TRBV4-1 and TRBJ2-7, with no clear D. Trimming took 0 bases from V and 3 from J, leaving 15 bases between them. This CDR3 comprises 16 residues. The germline V gene encodes CDR1 MGHRA and CDR2 YSYEKL. CDR3 bases: TGCGCCAGCAGCCAAGATCCCCGGCAGCTAGACTACGAGCAGTACTTC. It yields the protein CASSQDPRQLDYEQYF.

This clone is a singleton in its sample. This specimen includes other DNA sequences encoding the same CDR3. The chain has TRBV6-5 and TRBJ1-5; unclear D gene. This CDR3 is built from 13 residues. From germline, CDR1 is MNHEY and CDR2 SVGAGI. Trimming stripped 2 bases from V and 2 bases from J, with 4 bases between. CDR3 sequence: CASSYGGNQPQHF. In DNA form, the CDR3 reads TGTGCCAGCAGTTACGGTGGCAATCAGCCCCAGCATTTT.

The chain is built from TRBV29-1 and TRBJ2-7; tentative D call: TRBD2 (6 bases). The CDR3 covers 13 residues. CDR1 SQVTM and CDR2 ANQGSEA come from the germline V gene. V lost 7 bases and J lost 2, with 15 bases in between. The CDR3 loop reads CSAGGSGAYEQYF. CDR3 nucleotide sequence: TGCAGCGCTGGGGGTAGCGGTGCCTACGAGCAGTACTTC.

There are a few counts of this clone. As DNA, the CDR3 is TGTGCCAGCACCCAAGGACAGGGGGCGTCCTATGGCTACACCTTC. Encoded protein: CASTQGQGASYGYTF. The chain links TRBV5-4 to TRBJ1-2; the match to TRBD1 covers 11 bases. The CDR3 contains 15 residues. The V gene's germline CDR1 is SGHNT and CDR2 YYREEE (reference sequence). V trimming: 6 bases; J trimming: 4 bases; junction bases outside the gene matches: 8.